Given below is one T cell receptor (beta chain) in context. Its antigen is not identified. The V gene lost 5 bases and the J gene lost 3 bases, with 14 bases spanning the gap. The CDR3 sequence is 15 residues long. Germline values: CDR1 LNHDA, CDR2 SQIVND (reference sequence). This record belongs to a study of OX40 agonist ivuxolimab in advanced cancers. Overall study findings and caveats: CD8+ T cells showed, on average, more clonal expansion than CD4+ cells. What antigens the expanded peripheral T cells recognized was never established.

TCRdb's table, derived via immunoSEQ multiplex PCR, lists solely in-frame clones and lacks some. The table lists 65,000 or so clones, 75% to 90% of them singletons. With autoimmune disease history or systemic immunosuppression, patients were excluded. This sequence was found in an adult with an advanced solid tumor such as melanoma, head and neck, liver or kidney cancer. The rearrangement uses TRBV19 and TRBJ2-1, with D maybe TRBD2 (5 bases). Specimen: CD4+ or CD8+ T cells sorted from blood, collected in a trial of the OX40 agonist ivuxolimab. DNA for the CDR3: TGTGCCAGTAGTGGGTGGGGAGTAAGCTACAATGAGCAGTTCTTC. This codes for CASSGWGVSYNEQFF.